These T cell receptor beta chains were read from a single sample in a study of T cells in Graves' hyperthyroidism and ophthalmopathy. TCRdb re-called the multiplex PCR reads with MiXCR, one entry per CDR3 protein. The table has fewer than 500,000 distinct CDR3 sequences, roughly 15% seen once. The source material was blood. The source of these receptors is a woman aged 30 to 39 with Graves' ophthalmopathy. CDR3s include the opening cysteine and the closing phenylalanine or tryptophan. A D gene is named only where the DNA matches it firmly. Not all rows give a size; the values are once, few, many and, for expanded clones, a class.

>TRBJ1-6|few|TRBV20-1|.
CSARVPARSSYNSPLHF
TGCAGTGCTAGAGTTCCAGCCAGGAGCTCCTATAATTCACCCCTCCACTTT
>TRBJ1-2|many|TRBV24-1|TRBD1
CATSDPGQEQQNGYTF
TGTGCCACCAGTGATCCGGGACAGGAACAGCAGAATGGCTACACCTTC
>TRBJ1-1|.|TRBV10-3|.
CAIRGEESPTGNFNSEAFF
TGTGCCATCAGGGGAGAAGAGAGCCCAACAGGGAATTTTAACTCTGAAGCTTTCTTT
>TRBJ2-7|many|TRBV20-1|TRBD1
CSAGTGGARYEQYF
TGCAGTGCGGGGACAGGGGGCGCGAGATACGAGCAGTACTTC
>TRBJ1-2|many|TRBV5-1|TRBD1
CASSPGQGGYGYTF
TGCGCCAGCAGCCCGGGACAGGGAGGCTATGGCTACACCTTC
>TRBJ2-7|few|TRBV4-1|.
CASSQEGSRDEQYF
TGCGCCAGCAGCCAAGAGGGGAGCAGAGACGAGCAGTACTTC
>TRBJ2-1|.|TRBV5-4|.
CASSHTPPGARTFEQFF
TGTGCCAGCAGCCATACCCCCCCCGGGGCCCGTACATTCGAGCAGTTCTTC
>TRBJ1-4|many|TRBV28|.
CASVTPRVPGEKLFF
TGTGCCAGCGTCACCCCAAGGGTTCCGGGGGAAAAACTGTTTTTT
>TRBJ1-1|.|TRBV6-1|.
CASSEIMVMNTEAFF
TGTGCCAGCAGTGAGATAATGGTCATGAACACTGAAGCTTTCTTT
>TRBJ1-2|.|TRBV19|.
CASSIHGRTAPDYGYTF
TGTGCCAGTAGTATCCACGGTCGGACAGCTCCTGACTATGGCTACACCTTC
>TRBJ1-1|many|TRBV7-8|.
CASSLVGGSGAEAFF
TGTGCCAGCAGCTTAGTGGGGGGCTCAGGGGCTGAAGCTTTCTTT
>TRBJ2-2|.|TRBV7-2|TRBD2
CASSLGGGGQNTGERFF
TGTGCCAGCAGCTTAGGGGGCGGGGGGCAGAACACCGGGGAGCGGTTTTTT
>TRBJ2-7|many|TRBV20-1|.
CSARDPGFYEQYF
TGCAGTGCTAGAGATCCGGGCTTCTACGAGCAGTACTTC
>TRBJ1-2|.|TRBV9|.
CASSVLWGAYGYTF
TGTGCCAGCAGCGTACTGTGGGGTGCCTATGGCTACACCTTC
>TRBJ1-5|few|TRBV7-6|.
CASSPDGQNQPQHF
TGTGCCAGCAGCCCGGACGGTCAAAATCAGCCCCAGCATTTT
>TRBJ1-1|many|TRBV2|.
CASRASGERNTEAFF
TGTGCCAGCAGAGCATCAGGGGAACGGAACACTGAAGCTTTCTTT
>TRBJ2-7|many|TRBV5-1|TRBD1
CASSGGTGPLYEQYF
TGCGCCAGCAGCGGGGGGACAGGACCTCTCTACGAGCAGTACTTC
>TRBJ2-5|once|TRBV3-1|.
CASSPHTRGQETQYF
TGTGCCAGCAGCCCTCACACCCGGGGACAAGAGACCCAGTACTTC
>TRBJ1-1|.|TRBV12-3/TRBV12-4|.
CASSPRLPGTFF
TGTGCCAGCAGTCCTCGGCTACCCGGGACTTTCTTT
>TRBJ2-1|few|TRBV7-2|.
CACSLAAEANVQFF
TGTGCCTGCAGCTTAGCGGCGGAGGCTAATGTGCAGTTCTTC
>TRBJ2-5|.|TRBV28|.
CASSSPRPGETQYF
TGTGCCAGCAGTTCTCCGAGGCCCGGGGAGACCCAGTACTTC
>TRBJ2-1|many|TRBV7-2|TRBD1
CASSSNRGFYNEQFF
TGTGCCAGCAGCTCCAACAGGGGGTTCTACAATGAGCAGTTCTTC
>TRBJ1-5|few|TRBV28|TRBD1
CASSPWTGPGNQPQHF
TGTGCCAGCAGTCCCTGGACAGGGCCAGGCAATCAGCCCCAGCATTTT
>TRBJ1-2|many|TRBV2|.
CASSEREGLYGYTF
TGTGCCAGCAGTGAACGTGAAGGTCTCTATGGCTACACCTTC
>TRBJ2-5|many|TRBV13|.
CASSRTWAAQETQYF
TGTGCCAGCAGCCGAACGTGGGCGGCCCAAGAGACCCAGTACTTC
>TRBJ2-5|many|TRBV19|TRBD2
CASSISGTSVRETQYF
TGTGCCAGTAGTATTTCTGGGACTAGCGTTCGGGAGACCCAGTACTTC
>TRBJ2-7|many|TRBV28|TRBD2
CASSLSLGTSGYYEQYF
TGTGCCAGCAGTTTAAGTTTGGGGACTAGCGGATACTACGAGCAGTACTTC
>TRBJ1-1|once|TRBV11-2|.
CASTAYGGPGNTEAFF
TGTGCCAGCACAGCCTACGGGGGGCCAGGGAACACTGAAGCTTTCTTT
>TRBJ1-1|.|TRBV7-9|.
CASSHPAEAFF
TGTGCCAGCAGCCACCCCGCTGAAGCTTTCTTT
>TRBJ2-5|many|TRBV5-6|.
CASSPGGLWETQYF
TGTGCCAGCAGCCCAGGGGGGCTCTGGGAGACCCAGTACTTC
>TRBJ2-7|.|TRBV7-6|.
CASSLVKGVGEQYF
TGTGCCAGCAGCTTAGTTAAGGGGGTGGGCGAGCAGTACTTC
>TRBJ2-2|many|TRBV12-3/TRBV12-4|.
CASRQTRQGGGPGELFF
TGTGCCAGCAGGCAAACCCGACAGGGCGGGGGACCCGGGGAGCTGTTTTTT
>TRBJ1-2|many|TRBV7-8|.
CASSLIRGGARTF
TGTGCCAGCAGCTTAATCCGAGGAGGGGCTAGGACCTTC
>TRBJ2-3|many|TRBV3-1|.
CASSQDIEGSTDTQYF
TGTGCCAGCAGCCAAGATATCGAGGGGAGCACAGATACGCAGTATTTT
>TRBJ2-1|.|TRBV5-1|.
CASSADFGGFFNEQFF
TGCGCCAGCAGCGCGGACTTCGGGGGCTTCTTCAATGAGCAGTTCTTC
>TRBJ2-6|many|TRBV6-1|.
CASSYIGGSGANVLTF
TGTGCCAGCAGTTACATCGGGGGATCTGGGGCCAACGTCCTGACTTTC
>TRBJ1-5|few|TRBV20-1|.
CSALPGLVNQPQHF
TGCAGTGCTCTCCCGGGACTAGTGAATCAGCCCCAGCATTTT
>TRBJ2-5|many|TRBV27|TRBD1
CASSRRDRPKETQYF
TGTGCCAGCAGTCGAAGGGACAGGCCAAAAGAGACCCAGTACTTC
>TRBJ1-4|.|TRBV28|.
CASSLLNEKLFF
TGTGCCAGCAGTTTATTAAATGAAAAACTGTTTTTT
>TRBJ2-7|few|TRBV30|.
CAGTRGAYEQYF
TGTGCCGGGACCAGGGGGGCCTACGAGCAGTACTTC
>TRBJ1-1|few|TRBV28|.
CASSLSTGRGTEAFF
TGTGCCAGCAGTTTATCAACAGGGCGAGGGACTGAAGCTTTCTTT